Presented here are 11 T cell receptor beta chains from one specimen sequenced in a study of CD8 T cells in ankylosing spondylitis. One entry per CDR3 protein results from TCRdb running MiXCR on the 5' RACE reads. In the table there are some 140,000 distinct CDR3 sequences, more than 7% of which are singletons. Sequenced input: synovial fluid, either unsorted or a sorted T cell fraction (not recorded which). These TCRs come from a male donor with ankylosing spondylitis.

CDR3 protein: CASSIGGPANTIYF. As DNA, the CDR3 is TGTGCCAGCAGTATTGGGGGGCCAGCAAACACCATATATTTT. The rearrangement links TRBV12-3 or TRBV12-4 to TRBJ1-3, with TRBD1 as a possible D gene (6 bases). The CDR3 is 14 amino acids. Trimming took 5 bases from V and 6 from J, leaving 14 bases between them.

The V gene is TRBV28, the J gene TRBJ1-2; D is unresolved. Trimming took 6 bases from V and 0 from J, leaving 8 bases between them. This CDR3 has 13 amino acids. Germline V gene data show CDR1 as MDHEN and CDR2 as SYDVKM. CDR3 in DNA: TGTGCCAGCAGGCGCGGGCCTAACTATGGCTACACCTTC. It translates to CASRRGPNYGYTF.

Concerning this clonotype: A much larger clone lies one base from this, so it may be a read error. The CDR3 region is CSVATGTDYGYTF. The CDR3 DNA reads TGCAGCGTTGCAACAGGGACTGACTATGGCTACACCTTC. The chain employs TRBV29-1 and TRBJ1-2; tentative D call: TRBD1 (6 bases). The V gene's germline CDR1 is SQVTM and CDR2 ANQGSEA. The V gene lost 4 bases and the J gene lost 3 bases, with 12 bases spanning the gap. CDR3 size: 13 residues.

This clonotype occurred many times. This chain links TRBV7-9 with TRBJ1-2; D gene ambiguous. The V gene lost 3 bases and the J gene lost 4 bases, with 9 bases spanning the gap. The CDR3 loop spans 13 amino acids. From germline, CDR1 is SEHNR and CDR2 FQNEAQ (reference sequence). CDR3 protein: CASSFPRAYGYTF. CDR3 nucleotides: TGTGCCAGCAGCTTCCCGCGGGCCTATGGCTACACCTTC.

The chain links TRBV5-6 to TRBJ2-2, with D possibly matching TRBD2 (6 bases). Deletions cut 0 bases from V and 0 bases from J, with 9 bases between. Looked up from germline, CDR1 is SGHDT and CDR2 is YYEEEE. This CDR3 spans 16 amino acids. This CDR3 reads CASSLGSGANTGELFF. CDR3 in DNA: TGTGCCAGCAGCTTGGGTAGCGGAGCGAACACCGGGGAGCTGTTTTTT.

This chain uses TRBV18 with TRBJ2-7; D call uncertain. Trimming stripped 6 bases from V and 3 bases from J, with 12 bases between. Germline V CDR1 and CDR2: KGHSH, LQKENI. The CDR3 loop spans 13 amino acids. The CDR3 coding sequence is TGTGCCAGCTCGATCACCTCGGGCTACGAGCAGTACTTC. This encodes CASSITSGYEQYF.

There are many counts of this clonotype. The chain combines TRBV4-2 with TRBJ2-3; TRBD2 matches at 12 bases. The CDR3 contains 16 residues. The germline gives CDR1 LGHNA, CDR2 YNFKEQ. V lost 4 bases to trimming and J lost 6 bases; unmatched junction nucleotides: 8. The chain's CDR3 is CASSPPSGGVVDTQYF. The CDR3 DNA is TGTGCCAGCAGCCCACCTAGCGGGGGGGTTGTGGATACGCAGTATTTT.

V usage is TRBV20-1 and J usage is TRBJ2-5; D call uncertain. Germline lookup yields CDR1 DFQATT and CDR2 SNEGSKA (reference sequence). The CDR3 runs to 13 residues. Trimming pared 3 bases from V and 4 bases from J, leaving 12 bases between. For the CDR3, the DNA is TGCAGTGCTAGGGCCCTGGCGGCAGAGACCCAGTACTTC. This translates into CSARALAAETQYF.

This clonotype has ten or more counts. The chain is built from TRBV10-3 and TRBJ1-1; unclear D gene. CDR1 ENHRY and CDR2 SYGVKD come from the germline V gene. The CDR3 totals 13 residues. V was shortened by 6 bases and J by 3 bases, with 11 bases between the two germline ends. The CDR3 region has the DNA TGTGCCATCAGGCCAACGGAAGACACTGAAGCTTTCTTT. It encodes CAIRPTEDTEAFF.

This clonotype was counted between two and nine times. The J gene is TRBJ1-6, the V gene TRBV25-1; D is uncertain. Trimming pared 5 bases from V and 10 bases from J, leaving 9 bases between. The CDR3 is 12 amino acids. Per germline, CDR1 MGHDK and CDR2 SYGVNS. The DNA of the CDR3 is TGTGCCAGCAGTTCTCAGGTCTCACCCCTCCACTTT. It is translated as CASSSQVSPLHF.

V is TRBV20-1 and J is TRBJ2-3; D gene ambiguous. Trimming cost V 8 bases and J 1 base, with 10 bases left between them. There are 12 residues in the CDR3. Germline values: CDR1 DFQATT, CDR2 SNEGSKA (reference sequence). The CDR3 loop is CSLPGGTDTQYF. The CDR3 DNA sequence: TGCAGTCTCCCGGGCGGCACAGATACGCAGTATTTT.